This T cell receptor beta chain was observed in a study of cytomegalovirus exposure and HLA in healthy donors. Points from the study as a whole: Later genetic work tied a missense DCLRE1C variant to beta-chain V and J trimming.

In the PCR, 60 Vbeta and 13 Jbeta primers were used. Measured with immunoSEQ multiplex PCR; TCRdb has only the in-frame clones, and not every one. Of about 120,000 clones in the sample, around 74% were seen once. A remark on this clone: The antigen remains undetermined.

The sequence was obtained from a man in his sixties in good health and CMV-seropositive. Input material: PBMCs.

The CDR3 loop reads CASRAGGQDTGELFF. The CDR3 bases are TGTGCCAGCAGGGCCGGTGGACAAGACACCGGGGAGCTGTTTTTT. The chain employs TRBV28 and TRBJ2-2; the D gene is possibly TRBD1 (5 bases). The CDR3 sequence is 15 residues long. The V end was cut by 6 bases, the J end by 3 bases, with 14 bases between. Germline lookup yields CDR1 MDHEN and CDR2 SYDVKM.